This entry lists 30 T cell receptor beta chains sequenced from one sample in a study of blood T cell dynamics during melanoma immunotherapy (dated by TCRdb to about 2020). The sample's time point label is to be understood as: week 3, after first cycle of checkpoint inhibitor. The receptor library was made with the immunoSEQ multiplex PCR assay. The table was pulled from immuneACCESS by TCRdb, which kept in-frame rearrangements only. Such tables lose some clones; where checked, under half of the loss comes from unresolved V genes, and the rest has no known cause. Here the sample has roughly 6,600 clones; approximately 81% occur a single time. Together, the top ten hold roughly a third of the sample. The sequences come from blood, collected from a patient treated with checkpoint blockade. The receptors shown here come from a human donor with melanoma. Some clones in this sample may be carry-over from other donors' samples.

The V gene is TRBV5-1, the J gene TRBJ1-1, with D uncertain. This CDR3 has 13 residues. Deletions cut 4 bases from V and 5 bases from J, with 12 bases between. Germline CDR1 and CDR2: SGHRS and YFSETQ. The CDR3 here is CASSRPGSTEAFF. Here the CDR3 DNA reads TGCGCCAGCAGCCGTCCGGGATCGACTGAAGCTTTCTTT.

This chain uses TRBV7-2 with TRBJ1-2, with D uncertain. The CDR3 runs to 12 residues. The V gene's germline CDR1 is SGHTA and CDR2 FQGNSA. Trimming removed 5 bases from V and 8 bases from J, with 12 bases in between. The CDR3, as DNA: TGTGCCAGCAGCCTGATGGGTGAGGGCTACACCTTC. It translates to CASSLMGEGYTF.

The V gene is TRBV19, the J gene TRBJ1-5, with D unclear. The CDR3 is 16 residues long. CDR1 is LNHDA, CDR2 SQIVND, per germline (reference sequence). Trimming removed 1 base at V and 0 bases at J, with 10 bases between. In DNA form, the CDR3 reads TGTGCCAGTAGTATAGTCGCGGGAAATAGCAATCAGCCCCAGCATTTT. Translating gives CASSIVAGNSNQPQHF.

This clone was seen once. This CDR3 is CASSEGDSEVYEQYF. CDR3 sequence (DNA): TGTGCCAGCAGTGAGGGTGACAGCGAGGTTTACGAGCAGTACTTC. The chain combines TRBV2 with TRBJ2-5; weak D call: TRBD1 (5 bases). The J call may be in error: the DNA end matches TRBJ2-7 better. Germline CDR1 is SNHLY and CDR2 is FYNNEI. This CDR3 is 15 amino acids long.

The chain is built from TRBV7-2 and TRBJ2-6, with 9 bases lining up with TRBD2. The CDR3 extends over 18 amino acids. V lost 0 bases and J lost 2; bases outside the gene matches: 5. Germline lookup yields CDR1 SGHTA and CDR2 FQGNSA. CDR3 in DNA: TGTGCCAGCAGCTTAGCGGCTAGCGGGGCTACTGGGGCCAACGTCCTGACTTTC. Its translation is CASSLAASGATGANVLTF.

V and J are TRBV11-3 and TRBJ2-7, with D uncertain. V was clipped by 2 bases and J by 3 bases, with 8 bases between them. The length of the CDR3 is 13 residues. Germline CDR1 reads SGHNT; CDR2 reads YENEEA. The DNA for the CDR3 is TGTGCCAGCAGCTTAAGAGGCGGCTACGAGCAGTACTTC. Amino acid sequence: CASSLRGGYEQYF.

V is TRBV28 and J is TRBJ2-2; D may be TRBD2 (5 bases). Germline CDR1 and CDR2: MDHEN and SYDVKM. V lost 5 bases to trimming and J lost 4 bases, with 17 bases between them. The CDR3 is 16 residues long. The CDR3 DNA reads as TGTGCCAGCAGTCCCCCAGGACGGGGTTCCACCGGGGAGCTGTTTTTT. Its protein product is CASSPPGRGSTGELFF.

The chain recombines TRBV2 with TRBJ2-2; 8 nucleotides agree with TRBD2. The V gene's germline CDR1 is SNHLY and CDR2 FYNNEI. Trimming cost V 6 bases and J 5 bases; bases outside gene matches: 8. The CDR3 has 15 amino acids. The CDR3 region is CASRGERGRTGELFF. The CDR3 coding sequence is TGTGCCAGCAGGGGGGAGCGGGGGCGTACCGGGGAGCTGTTTTTT.

V and J are TRBV19 and TRBJ1-5; D is unresolved. This CDR3 contains 17 residues. Trimming left V 3 bases short and J 3 bases short, with 18 bases between. From germline, CDR1 is LNHDA and CDR2 SQIVND (reference sequence). CDR3 residues: CASSIPQVSYNNQPQHF. The CDR3, as DNA: TGTGCCAGTAGTATTCCTCAGGTTTCTTATAACAATCAGCCCCAGCATTTT. Full variable domain (outside the CDR3, taken from reference TRBV19 and TRBJ1-5): DGGITQSPKYLFRKEGQNVTLSCEQNLNHDAMYWYRQDPGQGLRLIYYSQIVNDFQKGDIAEGYSVSREKKESFPLTVTSAQKNPTAFYLCASSIPQVSYNNQPQHFGDGTRLSIL.

On this clone: Relative to the germline gene, one junction end is altered; a read error may explain this. The V and J genes are TRBV5-1 and TRBJ2-7, with D possibly being TRBD2 (7 bases). The CDR3 runs to 15 residues. The germline V gene has CDR1 SGHRS and CDR2 YFSETQ. The CDR3 is CASRLGGPGTYEQYF. In DNA, the CDR3 is TGCGCCAGCAGGTTGGGGGGGCCAGGGACCTACGAGCAGTACTTC.

The chain carries TRBV30 and TRBJ2-7, with D possibly TRBD1 on 5 matching bases. Germline V gene sequence: CDR1 GTSNPN, CDR2 SVGIG (reference sequence). The ends were cut back, 6 bases at V and 4 bases at J, with 19 bases in the middle. The CDR3 has 14 residues. The CDR3 protein is CACSGPPYAYEQYF. Here the CDR3 DNA reads TGTGCCTGTTCAGGGCCCCCATACGCTTACGAGCAGTACTTC.

This chain links TRBV21-1 with TRBJ1-2. TRBV21-1 is an annotated pseudogene. This CDR3 is 12 amino acids long. CDR3 region: CASSIAGNGYTF. In DNA, the CDR3 is TGTGCCAGCAGCATCGCGGGAAATGGCTACACCTTC.

The rearrangement joins TRBV5-1 to TRBJ2-5; 7 positions match TRBD2. Germline-derived CDR1 and CDR2 are SGHRS and YFSETQ. The CDR3 loop spans 15 amino acids. V trimming: 4 bases; J trimming: 4 bases; junction bases outside the gene matches: 10. The CDR3 bases are TGCGCCAGCAGCCGGCGGGGAGGCGGGGGAGAGACCCAGTACTTC. It specifies CASSRRGGGGETQYF.

V gene TRBV6-5 combines with J gene TRBJ1-2; possible D gene TRBD1, 5 bases. Germline CDR1 and CDR2: MNHEY and SVGAGI. CDR3 size: 13 residues. V lost 2 bases, J lost 3 bases, and 7 bases lay in between. The CDR3 loop reads CASSYAGHYGYTF. DNA for the CDR3: TGTGCCAGCAGTTACGCGGGGCACTATGGCTACACCTTC.

The gene calls are TRBV10-2 and TRBJ2-7; D possibly corresponds to TRBD1 (5 bases). The V and J ends lost 3 bases and 1 base respectively, with 10 bases between them. CDR1 and CDR2 (germline): WSHSY, SAAADI. The CDR3 contains 14 residues. This chain's CDR3 is CASSDEQESYEQYF. As DNA, the CDR3 is TGCGCCAGCAGTGATGAACAGGAATCCTACGAGCAGTACTTC.

The rearrangement links TRBV6-1 to TRBJ2-5; unclear D gene. Germline V lookup: CDR1 MNHNS, CDR2 SASEGT. The CDR3 contains 16 residues. Between the trimmed V and J ends, which lost 1 base and 2 bases, there was a span of 14 bases. This chain's CDR3 is CASSEGTSMPQETQYF. The CDR3 DNA reads as TGTGCCAGCAGTGAAGGGACCTCCATGCCTCAAGAGACCCAGTACTTC.

The CDR3 region has the DNA TGTGCCTGGAGCCGGGACAGTTTTGATTTTATCCCCAAGCAGTACTTC. As protein: CAWSRDSFDFIPKQYF. The chain couples TRBV30 to TRBJ2-7; 7 bases map to TRBD1. The ends lost 3 bases at V and 8 bases at J; junction bases unmatched: 19. This CDR3 comprises 16 residues. Per germline, CDR1 GTSNPN and CDR2 SVGIG (reference sequence).

V and J are TRBV11-3 and TRBJ2-7, with D perhaps matching TRBD2 (6 bases). Trimming removed 1 base at V and 1 base at J, with 11 bases between. The V gene's germline CDR1 is SGHNT and CDR2 YENEEA. The CDR3 spans 15 residues. CDR3 loop: CASSLGWGVSYEQYF. CDR3 nucleotide sequence: TGTGCCAGCAGCTTAGGTTGGGGGGTATCCTACGAGCAGTACTTC.

This clone has a single count. The rearrangement links TRBV2 to TRBJ1-2; TRBD1 matches at 9 bases. Germline V gene data show CDR1 as SNHLY and CDR2 as FYNNEI. The CDR3 covers 14 residues. The V gene end was trimmed by 1 base and the J gene end by 3 bases; junction bases not matched to a gene: 0. The CDR3 DNA sequence: TGTGCCAGCAGTGAAGACAGGGGGCACTATGGCTACACCTTC. This encodes CASSEDRGHYGYTF.

The V call is TRBV7-9, the J call TRBJ2-2; either TRBD1 or TRBD2 may supply D (5 bases each). Germline CDR1 reads SEHNR; CDR2 reads FQNEAQ (reference sequence). Deletions cut 2 bases from V and 0 bases from J, with 10 bases between. The length of the CDR3 is 16 residues. The CDR3 here is CASSLLRGPNTGELFF. As DNA, the CDR3 is TGTGCCAGCAGCTTATTGAGGGGCCCGAACACCGGGGAGCTGTTTTTT.

J is TRBJ2-2 and V is TRBV11-3, with D possibly matching TRBD1 (5 bases). The CDR3 consists of 15 residues. Germline assignment: CDR1 SGHNT and CDR2 YENEEA. Trimming shortened V by 1 base and J by 1 base, and 7 bases separated the two germline ends. Here the CDR3 DNA reads TGTGCCAGCAGCTTAGGCCAGGGGAACACCGGGGAGCTGTTTTTT. This gives the protein CASSLGQGNTGELFF.

This chain joins TRBV2 and TRBJ2-5; no firm D call. Per the germline V gene, CDR1 is SNHLY and CDR2 is FYNNEI. This CDR3 has 14 residues. V lost 6 bases and J lost 5, with 16 bases in between. The CDR3 spells CASRVDARVETQYF. CDR3 nucleotides: TGTGCCAGCAGAGTTGACGCGCGTGTCGAGACCCAGTACTTC.

V gene TRBV30 combines with J gene TRBJ1-2, with D possibly TRBD1 on 6 matching bases. The CDR3 is made up of 12 amino acids. The V gene lost 8 bases and the J gene lost 11 bases, with 21 bases spanning the gap. Germline CDR1 reads GTSNPN; CDR2 reads SVGIG (reference sequence). CDR3 DNA: TGTGCCGGAGCGGGCTGGGGGCGATTGTACACCTTC. It codes for CAGAGWGRLYTF.

The chain carries TRBV29-1 and TRBJ1-2, with TRBD1 matching over 10 bases. This CDR3 has 13 amino acids. With 8 bases clipped from V and 3 bases from J, the junction kept 6 bases outside the gene matches. CDR1 SQVTM and CDR2 ANQGSEA come from the germline V gene. The CDR3 loop reads CSFLDRGYYGYTF. CDR3 sequence (DNA): TGCAGCTTCTTGGACAGGGGGTACTATGGCTACACCTTC.

V usage is TRBV7-9 and J usage is TRBJ2-1; 16 positions match TRBD2. Germline CDR1 reads SEHNR; CDR2 reads FQNEAQ (reference sequence). The CDR3 has 18 residues. The junction had 7 bases not matched to a gene; V was cut back by 4 bases and J by 4 bases. CDR3 protein: CASSSQGLAGGRYNEQFF. For the CDR3, the DNA is TGTGCCAGCAGCTCACAGGGACTAGCGGGAGGGCGGTACAATGAGCAGTTCTTC.

The chain links TRBV28 to TRBJ2-7, with D possibly matching TRBD2 (5 bases). V dropped 5 bases and J dropped 1 base, with 12 bases sitting between them. Germline V gene sequence: CDR1 MDHEN, CDR2 SYDVKM. This CDR3 comprises 14 residues. The CDR3 sequence: CASSQNSGSYEQYF. The CDR3 nucleotides read TGTGCCAGCAGTCAAAACTCGGGATCCTACGAGCAGTACTTC.

The chain uses TRBV6-5 and TRBJ2-4; D is possibly TRBD1 (5 bases). Between the trimmed V and J ends, which lost 6 bases and 0 bases, there was a span of 12 bases. The CDR3 covers 15 residues. CDR1 and CDR2 from the germline V gene are MNHEY and SVGAGI. CDR3: CASRGLGVAKNIQYF. The CDR3 DNA reads TGTGCCAGCAGGGGGCTAGGCGTAGCCAAAAACATTCAGTACTTC.

Here the CDR3 reads CASSIPSRGRMNTEAFF. The CDR3 DNA follows: TGTGCCAGTAGTATACCGAGCAGGGGTAGAATGAACACTGAAGCTTTCTTT. This sequence joins TRBV19 and TRBJ1-1; D might be TRBD1 (6 bases). The germline V gene encodes CDR1 LNHDA and CDR2 SQIVND (reference sequence). The ends were cut back, 2 bases at V and 0 bases at J, with 16 bases in the middle. The CDR3 sequence is 17 residues long.

V gene TRBV6-6 combines with J gene TRBJ1-1; 9 bases align to TRBD1. The CDR3 is 15 residues long. With V trimmed by 7 bases and J by 4 bases, 10 bases remained unmatched. The germline gives CDR1 MNHNY, CDR2 SVGAGI (reference sequence). The CDR3: CASTMGQGLSTEAFF. Here the CDR3 DNA reads TGTGCCAGCACCATGGGACAGGGACTATCCACTGAAGCTTTCTTT.

V gene TRBV7-6 combines with J gene TRBJ2-7; 10 bases match TRBD1. Germline V gene data show CDR1 as SGHVS and CDR2 as FNYEAQ. V shed 4 bases, J shed 5 bases, and the junction held 5 bases outside the gene matches. This CDR3 has 14 amino acids. As DNA, the CDR3 is TGTGCCAGCAGCTCTCGGACAGGGGGGGACGAGCAGTACTTC. It encodes CASSSRTGGDEQYF.